A selection of T cell receptor beta chains follows, all from one sample in a study of control samples from healthy donors and cancer patients. This table comes from immunoSEQ multiplex PCR, and its TCRdb copy is limited to in-frame clones, with some not included. The table records about 130,000 clones, approximately 95% of them present only once. The sample consisted of blood. The source of these receptors is a man aged 25 to 40 in good health. Each CDR3 is given without its conserved first and last residue.

>TRBJ2-3|TRBV7-2
ASSLASGGAGTQY
>TRBJ2-3|TRBV25-1
ASSWGDTQY
>TRBJ1-6|TRBV30
AWGWEPNSPLH
>TRBJ1-1|TRBV6-4
ASSDSENTEAF
>TRBJ2-3|TRBV24-1
ATSDSGLSTDTQY
>TRBJ1-2|TRBV7-9
ASSLGNYGYT
>TRBJ2-6|TRBV4-3
ASSQSRGALTGANVLT
>TRBJ1-3|TRBV6-6
ASRPPGASSGNTIY
>TRBJ1-2|TRBV2
ASSEGQASYDYGYT
>TRBJ1-4|TRBV9
ASSVRGDSNEKLF
>TRBJ1-5|TRBV10-2
ASGVNQPQH
>TRBJ2-3|TRBV7-2
ASSRILTPTSTDTQY
>TRBJ2-7|TRBV7-9
ASSSRLTSGGGGEQY
>TRBJ2-7|TRBV5-8
ASSLEPGYTYEQY
>TRBJ2-6|TRBV6-1
ASSGDRGASGANVLT
>TRBJ1-5|TRBV19
ASSRDSLSNQPQH
>TRBJ2-2|TRBV5-4
ASSEVKGFDTGELF
>TRBJ1-1|TRBV2
ASSAEGGGTEAF
>TRBJ1-5|TRBV6-4
ASVPGRAPQH
>TRBJ1-2|TRBV7-2
ASSLAGQVVRGYT
>TRBJ1-5|TRBV21-1
ASSITGRGGQPQH
>TRBJ1-5|TRBV4-2
ASSQDPNQPQH
>TRBJ1-5|TRBV7-9
ASSLSAGLGGPQH
>TRBJ2-5|TRBV7-8
ASSSPRGALETQY
>TRBJ1-3|TRBV5-1
ASSVGHRDPSGNTIY
>TRBJ2-7|TRBV6-2/TRBV6-3
ASSYPTGIIINSYEQY
>TRBJ1-1|TRBV7-9
ASSLRGDTEAF
>TRBJ1-1|TRBV6-2/TRBV6-3
ASSWGQENTEAF
>TRBJ2-7|TRBV28
ASRSGGGEQY
>TRBJ1-1|TRBV29-1
SVEVGRALSAF
>TRBJ1-2|TRBV6-6
ASTISNAEGGYT
>TRBJ2-3|TRBV19
ASSIGTSGDTDTQY
>TRBJ2-7|TRBV10-2
ASISTEKTYEQY
>TRBJ1-3|TRBV4-3
ASSQVPPGPEFGNTIY
>TRBJ2-2|TRBV11-2
ASSRSRELF
>TRBJ2-3|TRBV7-8
ASSLTLAGATDTQY
>TRBJ2-3|TRBV3-1/TRBV3-2
ASSQQTGTDTQY
>TRBJ1-1|TRBV9
ASSPGTARRNTEAF
>TRBJ1-1|TRBV5-6
ASSLGQPNTEAF
>TRBJ1-5|TRBV27
ASSLHLGTGRRAQPQH
>TRBJ1-5|TRBV7-8
ASSFRENGGPNQPQH
>TRBJ1-2|TRBV5-1
ASSLTQRQYGYT
>TRBJ1-5|TRBV2
ASSETRGRFQPQH
>TRBJ2-7|TRBV6-6
ASGSTGGFSYEQY
>TRBJ2-1|TRBV6-2/TRBV6-3
ASSWAGGLYNEQF
>TRBJ2-1|TRBV7-2
ASTPTGGPPGGEQF
>TRBJ1-3|TRBV2
ASSRDSFSGNTIY
>TRBJ2-7|TRBV7-9
ASSTTKLTGSYEQY
>TRBJ2-7|TRBV21-1
ASSPLARPYEQY
>TRBJ2-7|TRBV7-2
ASSLGGLTGRAEQY
>TRBJ2-7|TRBV7-9
ASSPRTNPYEQY